This TCR beta chain comes out of a study of T cells after yellow fever vaccination. V was clipped by 5 bases and J by 3 bases; unmatched bases: 3. The CDR3 consists of 13 residues. Germline loops: CDR1 SGHRS, CDR2 YFSETQ. This clonotype was counted a few times. Its antigen is unknown. The authors made TCR cDNA by 5'RACE template switching, adding a universal primer site and UMIs. TCRdb re-derived calls from the 5' RACE reads in MiXCR, one entry per CDR3 protein. The table lists about 240,000 distinct CDR3 sequences, roughly 7.2% of them singletons, with 0.65% to 0.9% in the top ten. Whole-study findings and limits: In FACS-sorted repertoires, abundant clonotypes from the bulk population could appear as contaminants. Post-booster reappearance was seen for most primary-vaccination clones (nearly 97% CD4, around 90% CD8).

The V call is TRBV5-1, the J call TRBJ2-7; 9 nucleotides agree with TRBD2. The sequence was obtained from a man aged 30-40 years who received the YFV17D yellow fever vaccine. This specimen consisted of CD4+ T cells sorted from PBMCs, obtained 15 days after the yellow fever booster vaccination. As DNA, the CDR3 is TGCGCCAGCAGGCGGGAGGGGCTCTACGAGCAGTACTTC. Translated: CASRREGLYEQYF.